This is a list of T cell receptor beta chains from one sample in a study of blood T cell repertoires in COVID-19. TCRdb keeps only in-frame clones here, not all; method: immunoSEQ multiplex PCR. Of over 100,000 clones in the sample, nearly 85% were seen once. The source material was peripheral blood. Receptors originate from a woman aged 50 to 60 with acute or convalescent COVID-19. The CDR3 runs from the conserved cysteine through the conserved F or W. D genes are given only for firm matches. Size is stated for part of the rows, as once, few or many counts, or as a class when the clone is expanded.

J: TRBJ2-1
size: .
D: .
V: TRBV6-5
CDR3: CASTRTQNEQFF
DNA: TGTGCCAGCACCCGCACCCAGAATGAGCAGTTCTTC

J: TRBJ1-2
size: .
D: .
V: TRBV7-8
CDR3: CASSLLLRGGYGYTF
DNA: TGTGCCAGCAGCCTCCTCCTGAGGGGGGGGTATGGCTACACCTTC

J: TRBJ1-4
size: .
D: .
V: TRBV2
CDR3: CASSEYDSPSHLFF
DNA: TGTGCCAGCAGTGAATACGACAGCCCCAGTCATCTGTTTTTT

J: TRBJ1-2
size: once
D: .
V: TRBV5-8
CDR3: CASSLEGSPRGRANYGYTF
DNA: TGTGCCAGCAGCTTGGAAGGGAGTCCCCGCGGAAGAGCTAACTATGGCTACACCTTC

J: TRBJ1-2
size: .
D: .
V: TRBV18
CDR3: CASSIQGNYGYTF
DNA: TGTGCCAGCTCAATCCAGGGGAACTATGGCTACACCTTC

J: TRBJ1-5
size: .
D: TRBD1
V: TRBV28
CDR3: CASSLRDSSNQPQHF
DNA: TGTGCCAGCAGCCTCCGGGACAGTAGCAATCAGCCCCAGCATTTT

J: TRBJ2-1
size: .
D: .
V: TRBV24-1
CDR3: CATSGGSFSYNEQFF
DNA: TGTGCCACCAGTGGCGGGTCATTCTCCTACAATGAGCAGTTCTTC

J: TRBJ1-1
size: .
D: .
V: TRBV25-1
CDR3: CASGRGGRAFF
DNA: TGTGCCAGCGGACGGGGGGGGAGAGCTTTCTTT

J: TRBJ1-4
size: .
D: .
V: TRBV9
CDR3: CASSPARGATNEKLFF
DNA: TGTGCCAGCAGCCCAGCCCGGGGTGCAACTAATGAAAAACTGTTTTTT

J: TRBJ1-1
size: .
D: .
V: TRBV7-2
CDR3: CASSRYGGQGTEAFF
DNA: TGTGCCAGCAGCCGTTACGGGGGGCAGGGTACTGAAGCTTTCTTT

J: TRBJ1-3
size: many
D: TRBD1
V: TRBV5-1
CDR3: CASSPGQGGSGNTIYF
DNA: TGCGCCAGCAGCCCAGGACAGGGTGGCTCTGGAAACACCATATATTTT

J: TRBJ1-1
size: once
D: .
V: TRBV18
CDR3: CASQGRDGAEAFF
DNA: TGTGCCAGCCAAGGGAGGGACGGGGCTGAAGCTTTCTTT

J: TRBJ1-1
size: .
D: .
V: TRBV18
CDR3: CASSATGKGTEAFF
DNA: TGTGCCAGCTCAGCAACAGGGAAAGGGACTGAAGCTTTCTTT

J: TRBJ1-5
size: .
D: TRBD1
V: TRBV2
CDR3: CASRTGSYQPQHF
DNA: TGTGCCAGCCGGACAGGGTCATATCAGCCCCAGCATTTT

J: TRBJ2-2
size: .
D: TRBD1
V: TRBV6-5
CDR3: CASIGQGNTGELFF
DNA: TGTGCCAGCATCGGACAGGGGAACACCGGGGAGCTGTTTTTT

J: TRBJ2-7
size: .
D: TRBD1
V: TRBV5-1
CDR3: CASSAGQGPYEQYF
DNA: TGCGCCAGCAGCGCGGGACAGGGGCCCTACGAGCAGTACTTC

J: TRBJ1-3
size: few
D: .
V: TRBV3-1/TRBV3-2
CDR3: CASSQDGVHSGNTIYF
DNA: TGTGCCAGCAGCCAAGATGGAGTCCACTCTGGAAACACCATATATTTT

J: TRBJ1-1
size: .
D: .
V: TRBV11-2
CDR3: CASSLDHGQGTEAFF
DNA: TGTGCCAGCAGCTTAGATCACGGGCAGGGCACTGAAGCTTTCTTT

J: TRBJ1-4
size: .
D: .
V: TRBV7-3
CDR3: CASSLNGGEKLFF
DNA: TGTGCCAGCAGCTTAAACGGGGGTGAAAAACTGTTTTTT

J: TRBJ2-1
size: .
D: TRBD2
V: TRBV25-1
CDR3: CASSEPSGGGNEQFF
DNA: TGTGCCAGCAGTGAACCTAGCGGGGGGGGTAATGAGCAGTTCTTC

J: TRBJ2-5
size: once
D: .
V: TRBV9
CDR3: CASSPGLRGETQYF
DNA: TGTGCCAGCAGCCCAGGCCTAAGGGGAGAGACCCAGTACTTC

J: TRBJ1-2
size: .
D: .
V: TRBV19
CDR3: CASTSSLGPNNYGYTF
DNA: TGTGCCAGTACCTCGTCTCTTGGGCCAAATAACTATGGCTACACCTTC

J: TRBJ1-6
size: .
D: TRBD1
V: TRBV5-1
CDR3: CASSLGSTGSVDSPLHF
DNA: TGCGCCAGCAGCTTGGGTTCGACAGGGTCGGTGGATTCACCCCTCCACTTT

J: TRBJ2-3
size: .
D: TRBD2
V: TRBV11-1
CDR3: CASSPRSGPSVTQYF
DNA: TGTGCCAGCAGCCCGCGTAGCGGGCCATCAGTGACGCAGTATTTT

J: TRBJ1-1
size: .
D: .
V: TRBV14
CDR3: CAAAGGGPEAFF
DNA: TGTGCAGCGGCGGGAGGGGGGCCTGAAGCTTTCTTT

J: TRBJ1-2
size: .
D: TRBD1
V: TRBV3-1/TRBV3-2
CDR3: CASSTRDRVSSGYTF
DNA: TGTGCCAGCAGCACCCGGGACAGGGTATCGTCGGGCTACACCTTC

J: TRBJ1-5
size: .
D: .
V: TRBV19
CDR3: CASKGRAGAGSLYSNQPQHF
DNA: TGTGCCAGCAAAGGCCGAGCAGGGGCAGGCTCTCTTTATAGCAATCAGCCCCAGCATTTT

J: TRBJ1-5
size: .
D: .
V: TRBV6-5
CDR3: CASSPYDQPQHF
DNA: TGTGCCAGCAGCCCCTACGATCAGCCCCAGCATTTT

J: TRBJ2-2
size: .
D: .
V: TRBV7-7
CDR3: CASSSYMNTGELFF
DNA: TGTGCCAGCAGCTCCTATATGAACACCGGGGAGCTGTTTTTT

J: TRBJ1-5
size: .
D: TRBD1
V: TRBV9
CDR3: CASSRGGAGGPSNQPQHF
DNA: TGTGCCAGCAGCCGCGGAGGAGCAGGGGGACCGAGCAATCAGCCCCAGCATTTT

J: TRBJ1-2
size: .
D: TRBD1
V: TRBV10-3
CDR3: CAIRKTGVVDGYTF
DNA: TGTGCCATCAGGAAGACAGGGGTAGTCGATGGCTACACCTTC

J: TRBJ2-3
size: .
D: TRBD1
V: TRBV6-2/TRBV6-3
CDR3: CASSLGQYTDTQYF
DNA: TGTGCCAGCAGCCTGGGACAGTACACAGATACGCAGTATTTT

J: TRBJ2-7
size: few
D: TRBD1
V: TRBV5-6
CDR3: CASSGDREYEQYF
DNA: TGTGCCAGCAGCGGGGACAGGGAATACGAGCAGTACTTC

J: TRBJ1-1
size: .
D: TRBD1
V: TRBV3-1/TRBV3-2
CDR3: CASGSRGQDSRGTEAFF
DNA: TGTGCCAGCGGTAGCCGTGGACAGGACAGCCGGGGGACTGAAGCTTTCTTT

J: TRBJ1-5
size: .
D: .
V: TRBV12-5
CDR3: CASGLSGQPQHF
DNA: TGTGCTAGTGGTTTGTCGGGACAGCCCCAGCATTTT

J: TRBJ1-2
size: .
D: TRBD1
V: TRBV11-2
CDR3: CASSSLTGQGASSYGYTF
DNA: TGTGCCAGCAGCTCCTTAACGGGACAGGGGGCTAGTAGCTATGGCTACACCTTC

J: TRBJ1-3
size: .
D: TRBD1
V: TRBV9
CDR3: CASSLRTGVGNTIYF
DNA: TGTGCCAGCAGCCTACGGACAGGGGTGGGAAACACCATATATTTT

J: TRBJ1-5
size: .
D: .
V: TRBV19
CDR3: CASSTGGGATNQPQHF
DNA: TGTGCCAGTAGTACCGGAGGGGGGGCAACCAATCAGCCCCAGCATTTT

J: TRBJ2-3
size: once
D: .
V: TRBV2
CDR3: CASEASGTDTQYF
DNA: TGTGCCAGCGAAGCTAGCGGCACAGATACGCAGTATTTT

J: TRBJ1-4
size: many
D: TRBD1
V: TRBV2
CDR3: CASRGQGAREKLFF
DNA: TGTGCCAGCAGAGGACAGGGGGCGAGGGAAAAACTGTTTTTT

J: TRBJ1-1
size: .
D: .
V: TRBV9
CDR3: CASSVDSPEAFF
DNA: TGTGCCAGCAGCGTAGACAGTCCTGAAGCTTTCTTT

J: TRBJ1-2
size: .
D: .
V: TRBV5-1
CDR3: CASSLEAGNYGYTF
DNA: TGCGCCAGCAGCTTGGAGGCAGGGAACTATGGCTACACCTTC

J: TRBJ2-7
size: once
D: TRBD1
V: TRBV14
CDR3: CASSPGQGPFYEQYF
DNA: TGTGCCAGCAGCCCGGGACAGGGACCGTTCTACGAGCAGTACTTC

J: TRBJ1-5
size: .
D: .
V: TRBV6-6
CDR3: CASSRPTGSNQPQHF
DNA: TGTGCCAGCAGTCGGCCGACAGGAAGCAATCAGCCCCAGCATTTT

J: TRBJ2-2
size: .
D: .
V: TRBV7-6
CDR3: CASSLAHPTRTYTGELFF
DNA: TGTGCCAGCAGCTTAGCGCATCCGACAAGAACATACACCGGGGAGCTGTTTTTT

J: TRBJ1-2
size: .
D: TRBD1
V: TRBV5-4
CDR3: CASSLKGGDGYTF
DNA: TGTGCCAGCAGCTTAAAAGGGGGCGATGGCTACACCTTC

J: TRBJ1-1
size: .
D: TRBD1
V: TRBV5-1
CDR3: CASSLDRGSTEAFF
DNA: TGCGCCAGCAGCTTGGACAGGGGGAGCACTGAAGCTTTCTTT

J: TRBJ2-7
size: .
D: TRBD2
V: TRBV30
CDR3: CAWSVGGTSYEQYF
DNA: TGTGCCTGGAGTGTCGGGGGGACCTCCTACGAGCAGTACTTC

J: TRBJ1-5
size: .
D: TRBD1
V: TRBV29-1
CDR3: CSVLTGTNQPQHF
DNA: TGCAGCGTCTTGACAGGGACCAATCAGCCCCAGCATTTT

J: TRBJ1-3
size: few
D: .
V: TRBV7-9
CDR3: CASSLDSGNTIYF
DNA: TGTGCCAGCAGCTTGGACAGTGGAAACACCATATATTTT

J: TRBJ1-2
size: .
D: .
V: TRBV6-4
CDR3: CASSERSQGSYGYTF
DNA: TGTGCCAGCAGTGAACGGAGCCAAGGCAGCTATGGCTACACCTTC

J: TRBJ1-4
size: .
D: TRBD1
V: TRBV12-5
CDR3: CASGPGQGARVEKLFF
DNA: TGTGCTAGTGGTCCGGGACAGGGGGCCAGGGTGGAAAAACTGTTTTTT

J: TRBJ1-2
size: .
D: TRBD1
V: TRBV30
CDR3: CAWSVGTGDRYTF
DNA: TGTGCCTGGAGTGTAGGGACAGGGGATCGCTACACCTTC

J: TRBJ1-5
size: .
D: .
V: TRBV12-5
CDR3: CASAPSGGQPQHF
DNA: TGTGCTAGTGCACCGTCGGGAGGGCAGCCCCAGCATTTT